This TCR beta chain appears in the sequencing data of a study of T cell repertoires in cytomegalovirus infection. TCRdb analysed the reads with MiXCR anew, one entry per CDR3 protein. The table has nearly 550,000 distinct CDR3 sequences, 16% seen once. Trimming cost V 1 base and J 6 bases, with 10 bases left between them. The CDR3 runs 14 residues. Germline CDR1 and CDR2: SGDLS and YYNGEE. This sequence joins TRBV9 and TRBJ2-2; D is possibly TRBD2 (5 bases). Material for sequencing was CD8+ T cells from PBMCs. The sequence derives from a human donor in good health (CMV status not recorded). Some clones in this sample may be carry-over from other donors' samples. CDR3 sequence (DNA): TGTGCCAGCAGCGTAAAAGCGGCCGCCGGGGAGCTGTTTTTT. This encodes CASSVKAAAGELFF.